Shown below are 25 T cell receptor beta chains from a single sample sequenced in a study of cytomegalovirus exposure and HLA in healthy donors. PCR amplification relied on 60 Vbeta primers (plus 13 Jbeta primers). TCRdb's copy holds only in-frame clones and misses some; the assay was immunoSEQ multiplex PCR. Of about 160,000 clones listed, about 77% were seen once; the top ten hold about 9.7%. The sequenced sample consisted of PBMCs. Receptor source: a man younger than 30 in good health and CMV-seropositive.

This rearrangement joins TRBV13 to TRBJ2-5, with D possibly TRBD1 on 5 matching bases. The CDR3 runs 14 residues. The V and J ends lost 5 bases and 2 bases respectively, with 12 bases between them. Germline CDR1 PRHDT, CDR2 FYEKMQ (reference sequence). CDR3 region: CASSRPQEQETQYF. CDR3 nucleotide sequence: TGTGCCAGCAGCCGGCCACAGGAACAAGAGACCCAGTACTTC.

The chain carries TRBV30 and TRBJ2-4, with D possibly being TRBD1 (5 bases). This CDR3 is built from 13 residues. The germline gives CDR1 GTSNPN, CDR2 SVGIG (reference sequence). V lost 2 bases and J lost 6, with 11 bases in between. CDR3 bases: TGTGCCTGGAGTTCAGGGCGGCCAAACATTCAGTACTTC. It yields the protein CAWSSGRPNIQYF.

The rearrangement links TRBV5-6 to TRBJ2-5; no clear D gene. The germline V gene encodes CDR1 SGHDT and CDR2 YYEEEE. This CDR3 is built from 14 residues. The germline V and J ends were trimmed by 4 bases and 5 bases, with 15 bases remaining between them. CDR3: CASSRDRVWETQYF. The CDR3 DNA reads TGTGCCAGCAGCCGAGACCGGGTGTGGGAGACCCAGTACTTC. Complete variable domain (other parts from reference TRBV5-6 and TRBJ2-5): DAGVTQSPTHLIKTRGQQVTLRCSPKSGHDTVSWYQQALGQGPQFIFQYYEEEERQRGNFPDRFSGHQFPNYSSELNVNALLLGDSALYLCASSRDRVWETQYFGPGTRLLVL.

This chain joins TRBV9 and TRBJ2-1; D gene unclear. CDR1 and CDR2 from the germline V gene are SGDLS and YYNGEE. The CDR3 length is 14 residues. Trimming pared 0 bases from V and 0 bases from J, leaving 4 bases between. CDR3 amino acids: CASSVVHSYNEQFF. The CDR3 nucleotides read TGTGCCAGCAGCGTAGTCCACTCCTACAATGAGCAGTTCTTC.

The rearrangement uses TRBV5-1 and TRBJ1-1; 9 nucleotides align to TRBD1. Looked up from germline, CDR1 is SGHRS and CDR2 is YFSETQ. The V gene end was trimmed by 0 bases and the J gene end by 7 bases; junction bases not matched to a gene: 13. The CDR3 has 17 amino acids. CDR3 in DNA: TGCGCCAGCAGCTTGGAAACAGGGGGCCGGAAGAGCCTTGAAGCTTTCTTT. This translates into CASSLETGGRKSLEAFF.

The chain couples TRBV19 to TRBJ1-3, with 11 bases fitting TRBD1. V trimming: 5 bases; J trimming: 1 base; junction bases outside the gene matches: 4. This CDR3 has 16 amino acids. The germline V gene encodes CDR1 LNHDA and CDR2 SQIVND (reference sequence). The CDR3 sequence: CASSRDRGTSGNTIYF. The CDR3 nucleotides are TGTGCCAGTAGTCGGGACAGGGGGACATCTGGAAACACCATATATTTT.

This chain uses TRBV6-5 with TRBJ2-7, with a weak D call TRBD2 (6 bases). Trimming removed 8 bases at V and 7 bases at J, with 12 bases between. Per germline, CDR1 MNHEY and CDR2 SVGAGI. The length of the CDR3 is 11 residues. The CDR3 spells CASRAGGEQYF. The CDR3, as DNA: TGTGCCAGCCGGGCCGGGGGTGAGCAGTACTTC.

V and J are TRBV19 and TRBJ1-1; tentatively, D is TRBD1 (5 bases). CDR3 length: 18 residues. Germline lookup yields CDR1 LNHDA and CDR2 SQIVND (reference sequence). V lost 0 bases, J lost 4 bases, and 21 bases lay in between. DNA for the CDR3: TGTGCCAGTAGTATAGATCGTCTTGGCTTCCGGGGGGGCACTGAAGCTTTCTTT. It encodes CASSIDRLGFRGGTEAFF.

The chain couples TRBV6-6 to TRBJ2-7; TRBD2 agrees at 8 bases. The trim removed 4 bases at V and 4 bases at J, leaving 6 bases unmatched. The CDR3 contains 14 residues. CDR1 MNHNY and CDR2 SVGAGI come from the germline V gene (reference sequence). CDR3 sequence reads: CASSSRLAGYEQYF. Here the CDR3 DNA reads TGTGCCAGCAGTTCGCGGCTAGCGGGTTACGAGCAGTACTTC.

As for this clone: The germline gene is not matched at one end of the junction; a read error may be the cause. The J gene is TRBJ2-7, the V gene TRBV28; the match to TRBD2 covers 7 bases. Germline V gene data show CDR1 as MDHEN and CDR2 as SYDVKM. The CDR3 totals 14 residues. DNA of the CDR3: TGTGCCAGCAGTTCGCCGGGAGGCTCCCACGAGCAGTACTTC. This gives the protein CASSSPGGSHEQYF. Supplemented by reference TRBV28 and TRBJ2-7, the full variable domain reads DVKVTQSSRYLVKRTGEKVFLECVQDMDHENMFWYRQDPGLGLRLIYFSYDVKMKEKGDIPEGYSVSREKKERFSLILESASTNQTSMYLCASSSPGGSHEQYFGPGTRLTVT.

This clone was detected only once. This chain uses TRBV10-1 with TRBJ1-1, with D perhaps matching TRBD1 (5 bases). Trimming cost V 6 bases and J 4 bases, with 12 bases left between them. The germline gives CDR1 WNHNN, CDR2 SYGVQD (reference sequence). This CDR3 contains 13 residues. CDR3 nucleotides: TGCGCCAGCAGCCCCGGCGGGACCACTGAAGCTTTCTTT. It codes for CASSPGGTTEAFF.

The J gene is TRBJ2-5, the V gene TRBV29-1; 7 nucleotides align to TRBD2. Germline CDR1 and CDR2: SQVTM and ANQGSEA. The CDR3 loop spans 12 amino acids. The trim removed 4 bases at V and 4 bases at J, leaving 3 bases unmatched. CDR3 sequence reads: CSVGSGGETQYF. DNA of the CDR3: TGCAGCGTTGGTTCGGGGGGAGAGACCCAGTACTTC.

This sequence joins TRBV6-5 and TRBJ1-3; D is ambiguous. This CDR3 has 15 residues. Trimming cost V 2 bases and J 4 bases, with 12 bases left between them. Germline CDR1 is MNHEY and CDR2 is SVGAGI. CDR3 nucleotides: TGTGCCAGCAGTTACAGTGTACAGTCAGGAAACACCATATATTTT. Its translation: CASSYSVQSGNTIYF.

The chain recombines TRBV19 with TRBJ2-4, with 7 bases that match TRBD1. The CDR3 covers 17 residues. V was clipped by 0 bases and J by 10 bases; unmatched bases: 15. CDR1 and CDR2 (germline): LNHDA, SQIVND (reference sequence). The CDR3 DNA follows: TGTGCCAGTAGTATAGATCCCGTCCGACAGGGACGAGAGATTCAGTACTTC. Its translation: CASSIDPVRQGREIQYF. The full variable domain, rest sourced from reference TRBV19 and TRBJ2-4, is DGGITQSPKYLFRKEGQNVTLSCEQNLNHDAMYWYRQDPGQGLRLIYYSQIVNDFQKGDIAEGYSVSREKKESFPLTVTSAQKNPTAFYLCASSIDPVRQGREIQYFGAGTRLSVL.

The chain links TRBV29-1 to TRBJ1-3, with D uncertain. The CDR3 contains 12 residues. V dropped 5 bases and J dropped 0 bases, with 5 bases sitting between them. Germline CDR1 is SQVTM and CDR2 is ANQGSEA. In DNA, the CDR3 is TGCAGCGTTCACAGCTCTGGAAACACCATATATTTT. Translation: CSVHSSGNTIYF.

The chain carries TRBV12-5 and TRBJ1-4; D is uncertain. The germline CDR1 and CDR2 sequences are LGHNT and FRNRAP. Trimming took 2 bases from V and 5 from J, leaving 18 bases between them. The CDR3 runs to 17 residues. CDR3 residues: CASGLTRTARGNEKLFF. In DNA form, the CDR3 reads TGTGCTAGTGGTTTGACCCGGACCGCACGAGGGAATGAAAAACTGTTTTTT.

This clone was detected only once. The chain is built from TRBV18 and TRBJ1-5; 10 bases match TRBD1. V lost 3 bases, J lost 7 bases, and 6 bases stayed unmatched. This CDR3 comprises 15 residues. The germline V gene encodes CDR1 KGHSH and CDR2 LQKENI. CDR3 bases: TGTGCCAGCTCACCCGGACAGGGGGTCGGACAGCCCCAGCATTTT. Protein sequence: CASSPGQGVGQPQHF.

The chain recombines TRBV19 with TRBJ2-2; TRBD2 agrees at 15 bases. V was clipped by 10 bases and J by 5 bases; unmatched bases: 8. The length of the CDR3 is 16 residues. CDR1 and CDR2 (germline): LNHDA, SQIVND (reference sequence). This CDR3 reads CATRTSGRGETGELFF. The DNA for the CDR3 is TGTGCCACCAGGACTAGCGGGAGGGGTGAGACCGGGGAGCTGTTTTTT.

This chain connects TRBV7-9 to TRBJ2-2, with 7 bases fitting TRBD1. Germline trimming cut 2 bases from V and 5 bases from J; bases unmatched to any gene: 5. This CDR3 has 15 residues. The germline CDR1 and CDR2 sequences are SEHNR and FQNEAQ (reference sequence). As DNA, the CDR3 is TGTGCCAGCAGCTTAAAGGGACAGCCGACCGGGGAGCTGTTTTTT. Amino acid sequence: CASSLKGQPTGELFF. Combining the CDR3 with reference TRBV7-9 and TRBJ2-2 gives the whole variable domain DTGVSQNPRHKITKRGQNVTFRCDPISEHNRLYWYRQTLGQGPEFLTYFQNEAQLEKSRLLSDRFSAERPKGSFSTLEIQRTEQGDSAMYLCASSLKGQPTGELFFGEGSRLTVL.

The chain combines TRBV6-5 with TRBJ2-1, with 12 bases fitting TRBD2. The V gene end was trimmed by 6 bases and the J gene end by 4 bases; junction bases not matched to a gene: 4. Germline CDR1 is MNHEY and CDR2 is SVGAGI. The CDR3 contains 15 residues. The DNA for the CDR3 is TGTGCCAGCAGCCAGACTAGCGGGAGATACAATGAGCAGTTCTTC. It is translated as CASSQTSGRYNEQFF.

The chain uses TRBV7-9 and TRBJ2-1, with 8 bases that match TRBD2. The V gene end was trimmed by 5 bases and the J gene end by 5 bases; junction bases not matched to a gene: 11. Germline CDR1 SEHNR, CDR2 FQNEAQ (reference sequence). This CDR3 contains 16 residues. The CDR3 region is CASSPQGEAGDNEQFF. The CDR3 nucleotides are TGTGCCAGCAGCCCCCAAGGCGAAGCGGGGGACAATGAGCAGTTCTTC.

The chain is built from TRBV5-4 and TRBJ2-5; 8 bases line up with TRBD1. Germline V gene data show CDR1 as SGHNT and CDR2 as YYREEE (reference sequence). This CDR3 has 13 residues. The J segment lost 5 bases and the V segment lost 6 bases, leaving 6 bases of the junction unmatched. CDR3 in DNA: TGTGCCAGCACCACGACAGGGGAGGAGACCCAGTACTTC. The encoded protein is CASTTTGEETQYF.

The chain joins TRBV19 to TRBJ1-2, with TRBD1 matching over 10 bases. Trimming at V came to 4 bases and at J to 7 bases, leaving 15 bases not matched to a gene. From germline, CDR1 is LNHDA and CDR2 SQIVND (reference sequence). The CDR3 length is 17 residues. CDR3 sequence reads: CASSTRDRGGLVSGYTF. The CDR3, as DNA: TGTGCCAGTAGTACCCGGGACAGGGGCGGGCTAGTCTCTGGCTACACCTTC.

The rearrangement links TRBV18 to TRBJ1-5; 8 nucleotides align to TRBD1. The CDR3 spans 15 residues. V lost 3 bases and J lost 5; bases outside the gene matches: 6. Germline CDR1 and CDR2: KGHSH and LQKENI. The CDR3 sequence: CASSPRTGPDQPQHF. The CDR3 bases are TGTGCCAGCTCACCTCGGACAGGGCCCGATCAGCCCCAGCATTTT.

The chain employs TRBV28 and TRBJ2-7; TRBD2 might be the D (6 bases). Germline V gives CDR1 MDHEN, CDR2 SYDVKM. The CDR3 has 14 residues. The V end was cut by 9 bases, the J end by 1 base, with 16 bases between. The CDR3 coding sequence is TGTGCCAGTAGAGACCGGGAGAATTCCTACGAGCAGTACTTC. Its protein is CASRDRENSYEQYF.